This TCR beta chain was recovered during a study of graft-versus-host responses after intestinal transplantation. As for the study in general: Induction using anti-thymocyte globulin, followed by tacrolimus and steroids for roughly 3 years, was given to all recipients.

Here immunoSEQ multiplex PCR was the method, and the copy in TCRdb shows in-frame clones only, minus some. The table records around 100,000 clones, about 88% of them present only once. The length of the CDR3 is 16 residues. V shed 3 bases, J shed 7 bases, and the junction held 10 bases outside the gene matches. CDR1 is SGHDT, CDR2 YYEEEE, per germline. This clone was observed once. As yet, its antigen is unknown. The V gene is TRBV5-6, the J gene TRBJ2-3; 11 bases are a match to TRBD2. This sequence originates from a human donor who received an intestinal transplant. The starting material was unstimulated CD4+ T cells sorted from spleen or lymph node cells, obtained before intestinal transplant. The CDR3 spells CASSSLIAGGLYTQYF. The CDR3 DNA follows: TGTGCCAGCAGCTCCCTCATAGCGGGGGGGCTTTATACGCAGTATTTT.